This TCR beta chain was sequenced during a study of blood T cell repertoires in COVID-19. Study in general: The cDNA or gDNA used as material had been derived from T cells, B-cell-depleted T cells, or PBMCs.

The CDR3 loop spans 17 amino acids. With 0 bases removed from V and 2 bases from J, the gap between germline ends came to 12 bases. Germline V CDR1 and CDR2: SGDLS, YYNGEE. The method was immunoSEQ multiplex PCR; TCRdb's version includes in-frame clones alone and lacks a portion of them. Among fewer than 200,000 clones listed, around four fifths were seen once. Seattle researchers signed up patients amid active infection and tracked them longitudinally. V gene TRBV9 combines with J gene TRBJ2-6, with D possibly TRBD1 on 6 matching bases. The receptor was derived from a woman of 80 years or more with COVID-19, enrolled during active disease. The sequenced material came from peripheral blood. The CDR3, as DNA: TGTGCCAGCAGCGTAGAAATTACAGGGACTGGGGCCAACGTCCTGACTTTC. Protein sequence: CASSVEITGTGANVLTF.